This is a list of T cell receptor beta chains from one sample in a study of PD-1 blockade in classical Hodgkin lymphoma. Sequenced by immunoSEQ multiplex PCR; TCRdb stores in-frame clones only, minus some. The sample carries 30,000 or so clones, 90% recorded once. The material was CD4+ T cells from blood, obtained at baseline. These TCRs come from a human donor with classical Hodgkin lymphoma. The CDR3 runs from the conserved cysteine through the conserved F or W.

J | V | CDR3
TRBJ1-6 | TRBV25-1 | CASSVTGTVNSPLHF
TRBJ1-1 | TRBV19 | CASGYMNTEAFF
TRBJ1-5 | TRBV30 | CAWSPGGIKPQHF
TRBJ1-2 | TRBV7-9 | CASSTRTGGRGYTF
TRBJ1-4 | TRBV5-6 | CASSRWTVGIEKLFF
TRBJ2-2 | TRBV5-6 | CASTHRTGITGELFF
TRBJ1-5 | TRBV19 | CASKTSKGNQPQHF
TRBJ2-1 | TRBV5-1 | CASSQLGLAGTINEQFF
TRBJ1-1 | TRBV18 | CASSRFQGDEAFF
TRBJ2-1 | TRBV29-1 | CSAGGGLNNEQFF
TRBJ1-1 | TRBV28 | CASNIQGKTEAFF
TRBJ2-7 | TRBV13 | CASSSSRRASYEQYF
TRBJ2-4 | TRBV4-1 | CASSPRTGRYIQYF
TRBJ1-4 | TRBV13 | CASSRDGTVATNEKLFF
TRBJ2-3 | TRBV18 | CASSPGLAGNTDTQYF
TRBJ2-7 | TRBV7-2 | CASSFTSGYYEQYF
TRBJ2-2 | TRBV19 | CASSRNRESGELFF
TRBJ2-5 | TRBV11-2 | CASSPVGTPQETQYF
TRBJ1-6 | TRBV30 | CAWRLAAAPLHF
TRBJ1-4 | TRBV30 | CAWSPGRPNEKLFF
TRBJ1-1 | TRBV28 | CASSWGRIIFEAFF
TRBJ1-5 | TRBV10-2 | CASRGIGTGERAQHF
TRBJ2-7 | TRBV28 | CASSLPRGLPYEQYF
TRBJ2-7 | TRBV5-4 | CASSLDSQVEQYF
TRBJ1-4 | TRBV5-1 | CASSLLGQGANEKLFF
TRBJ2-5 | TRBV7-2 | CASSFAVQETQYF
TRBJ2-2 | TRBV2 | CASRRAGNTGELFF
TRBJ2-1 | TRBV6-1 | CASSKGGYNEQFF
TRBJ2-3 | TRBV5-1 | CASSLWEPDTQYF
TRBJ1-2 | TRBV6-1 | CASRHVLPYGYTF
TRBJ2-7 | TRBV9 | CASSVGAGGPFSSYEQYF
TRBJ1-3 | TRBV11-1 | CASRRSRERWSGNTIYF
TRBJ2-7 | TRBV5-1 | CASSPQSSYEQYF
TRBJ1-5 | TRBV19 | CASSDGFSNQPQHF
TRBJ2-7 | TRBV10-3 | CAISERPKMAGGSYEQYF
TRBJ2-1 | TRBV30 | CACPRQGAYNEQFF
TRBJ2-1 | TRBV15 | CATSREPRGPEQFF
TRBJ2-3 | TRBV11-1 | CASSLGQGTDTQYF
TRBJ2-1 | TRBV4-1 | CASRQTQAYNEQFF
TRBJ1-3 | TRBV11-3 | CASSSRVGNTIYF
TRBJ2-7 | TRBV9 | CASSVAAGAAYEQYF
TRBJ2-7 | TRBV27 | CASSFRVSYEQYF
TRBJ1-1 | TRBV2 | CASSSQQFTLGGTEAFF
TRBJ2-1 | TRBV5-1 | CASSWTSGAYNEQFF
TRBJ1-4 | TRBV27 | CASSLTYGTQNEKLFF
TRBJ2-5 | TRBV2 | CASRASQETQYF
TRBJ1-2 | TRBV30 | CAWSSVQGRSYGYTF
TRBJ1-5 | TRBV6-1 | CASSALRGPQHF
TRBJ2-7 | TRBV18 | CASSPDNEQYF
TRBJ1-1 | TRBV5-1 | CASSQGWGTEAFF
TRBJ2-2 | TRBV29-1 | CSVDRNGELFF
TRBJ2-2 | TRBV2 | CASSEQGGPPKTGELFF
TRBJ1-4 | TRBV6-5 | CASSSLGSTNEKLFF
TRBJ1-4 | TRBV5-1 | CASSEGNEKLFF
TRBJ1-1 | TRBV19 | CASIGGAYDTEAFF
TRBJ2-2 | TRBV7-7 | CASSQTSGITGELFF
TRBJ2-3 | TRBV10-3 | CAISGGATSGRDSTDTQYF
TRBJ2-7 | TRBV30 | CAWSVVPFYEQYF
TRBJ2-1 | TRBV5-1 | CASSLDGGSYNEQFF
TRBJ1-2 | TRBV5-1 | CASSFISGEYGYTF